This is a list of T cell receptor beta chains from one sample in a study of T cell responses to AZD1222 COVID-19 vaccine. Sequenced by immunoSEQ multiplex PCR; TCRdb stores in-frame clones only, minus some. This sample has some 50,000 clones; around 84% occur once, and the top ten carry 25% to 30%. The material sequenced was peripheral blood, taken on day 0 of AZD1222 vaccination. These TCRs come from an adult in good health. Both conserved end residues are part of each CDR3. The order of the fields is D gene, V gene, J gene, clone size, CDR3 protein, CDR3 DNA. The D gene is left open where the match is weak. Some rows have no size entry. The others give once, few or many, or a class for an expanded clone.

TRBD2	TRBV7-9	TRBJ2-7	large	CASREGLGYEQYF	TGTGCCAGTAGGGAGGGGCTGGGGTACGAGCAGTACTTC
TRBD2	TRBV5-1	TRBJ2-1	-	CASSLRKRDGVYNEQFF	TGCGCCAGCAGCTTGAGAAAGCGGGATGGGGTATACAATGAGCAGTTCTTC
-	TRBV6-5	TRBJ1-1	few	CASSSDGNTEAFF	TGTGCCAGCAGTTCCGACGGGAACACTGAAGCTTTCTTT
-	TRBV19	TRBJ1-1	-	CASNTDMARDPFF	TGTGCCAGTAATACGGACATGGCTCGCGATCCTTTCTTT
-	TRBV6-5	TRBJ1-6	-	CASSWDGDSPLHF	TGTGCCAGCAGTTGGGACGGGGATTCACCCCTCCACTTT
-	TRBV21-1	TRBJ2-2	once	CASSKASRTNTGELFF	TGTGCCAGCAGCAAAGCTTCTCGAACGAACACCGGGGAGCTGTTTTTT
-	TRBV5-8	TRBJ1-5	once	CASRRGPQGAYSNQPQHF	TGTGCCAGCAGGAGAGGGCCGCAGGGAGCGTATAGCAATCAGCCCCAGCATTTT
-	TRBV3-1/TRBV3-2	TRBJ1-4	-	CASSQGLGGNEKLFF	TGTGCCAGCAGCCAAGGTTTGGGGGGCAATGAAAAACTGTTTTTT
-	TRBV19	TRBJ2-1	-	CASSVISYNEQFF	TGTGCCAGTAGTGTCATAAGCTACAATGAGCAGTTCTTC
-	TRBV27	TRBJ1-3	-	CASKRPGLRSGNTIYF	TGTGCCAGCAAAAGGCCGGGCCTTCGCTCTGGAAACACCATATATTTT
-	TRBV9	TRBJ1-2	-	CASSVRETYGYTF	TGTGCCAGCAGCGTAAGGGAGACCTATGGCTACACCTTC
TRBD2	TRBV19	TRBJ2-3	once	CASSSRWTSGSTDTQYF	TGTGCCAGTAGTAGCCGCTGGACTAGCGGGAGTACAGATACGCAGTATTTT
-	TRBV4-3	TRBJ2-1	-	CARLAGTFHNEQFF	TGCGCCAGGCTCGCCGGGACTTTTCACAATGAGCAGTTCTTC
TRBD1	TRBV7-8	TRBJ2-7	-	CASRFGTAVSYEQYF	TGTGCCAGCAGATTCGGGACAGCAGTATCCTACGAGCAGTACTTC
-	TRBV7-2	TRBJ1-2	-	CASSPQGEGYGYTF	TGTGCCAGCAGCCCGCAGGGAGAGGGGTATGGCTACACCTTC
TRBD1	TRBV7-2	TRBJ2-7	-	CASRLDRSSYEQYF	TGTGCCAGCAGGTTGGACAGGTCCTCCTACGAGCAGTACTTC
-	TRBV28	TRBJ1-4	-	CASRLFANEKLFF	TGTGCCAGCAGGCTGTTTGCTAATGAAAAACTGTTTTTT
-	TRBV11-3	TRBJ1-5	-	CASSQGGENPQHF	TGTGCCAGCAGCCAGGGTGGGGAGAATCCCCAGCATTTT
-	TRBV30	TRBJ2-5	-	CAWSATRGQETQYF	TGTGCCTGGAGCGCCACGCGGGGCCAAGAGACCCAGTACTTC
-	TRBV11-2	TRBJ2-1	once	CASSLRLYQYNEQFF	TGTGCCAGCAGCTTACGTCTCTATCAGTACAATGAGCAGTTCTTC
TRBD1	TRBV4-3	TRBJ1-1	-	CASSQERTGGPLGAFF	TGCGCCAGCAGCCAAGAACGGACAGGAGGGCCCCTGGGGGCTTTCTTT
TRBD2	TRBV30	TRBJ2-7	few	CAWSFWTSGSNEQYF	TGTGCCTGGAGTTTCTGGACTAGCGGGAGCAACGAGCAGTACTTC
TRBD1	TRBV9	TRBJ1-3	-	CASSVVGTGVGNTIYF	TGTGCCAGCAGCGTAGTAGGGACAGGGGTCGGAAACACCATATATTTT
-	TRBV18	TRBJ1-5	-	CASSPMEDNSNQPQHF	TGTGCCAGCTCACCAATGGAAGATAATAGCAATCAGCCCCAGCATTTT
-	TRBV27	TRBJ2-4	-	CASRLSPFGTLAKNIQYF	TGTGCCAGCCGTCTTTCCCCTTTTGGGACATTAGCCAAAAACATTCAGTACTTC
TRBD2	TRBV19	TRBJ2-7	-	CASSIRAGGSSYEQYF	TGTGCCAGTAGTATTAGGGCCGGGGGGAGCTCCTACGAGCAGTACTTC
-	TRBV5-1	TRBJ1-1	-	CASGDGGLNTEAFF	TGCGCCAGCGGCGACGGAGGGCTGAACACTGAAGCTTTCTTT
TRBD1	TRBV27	TRBJ1-1	few	CASFGRDREAFF	TGTGCCAGCTTTGGCCGGGACAGGGAAGCTTTCTTT
TRBD2	TRBV12-3/TRBV12-4	TRBJ2-1	-	CASSQSSGPGGFF	TGTGCCAGCAGTCAATCTAGCGGGCCGGGAGGGTTCTTC
TRBD1	TRBV3-1/TRBV3-2	TRBJ2-5	-	CASSLTGGQETQYF	TGTGCCAGCAGCCTGACAGGGGGACAAGAGACCCAGTACTTC
-	TRBV27	TRBJ1-1	-	CASSRGWGTEAFF	TGTGCCAGCAGCCGGGGTTGGGGCACTGAAGCTTTCTTT
-	TRBV4-3	TRBJ1-6	-	CASSQDRGTRTYALHF	TGCGCCAGCAGCCAAGATCGAGGGACACGGACTTATGCCCTCCACTTT
TRBD2	TRBV7-9	TRBJ2-1	few	CASSSWSGGNNEQFF	TGTGCCAGCAGCTCATGGTCGGGAGGGAACAATGAGCAGTTCTTC